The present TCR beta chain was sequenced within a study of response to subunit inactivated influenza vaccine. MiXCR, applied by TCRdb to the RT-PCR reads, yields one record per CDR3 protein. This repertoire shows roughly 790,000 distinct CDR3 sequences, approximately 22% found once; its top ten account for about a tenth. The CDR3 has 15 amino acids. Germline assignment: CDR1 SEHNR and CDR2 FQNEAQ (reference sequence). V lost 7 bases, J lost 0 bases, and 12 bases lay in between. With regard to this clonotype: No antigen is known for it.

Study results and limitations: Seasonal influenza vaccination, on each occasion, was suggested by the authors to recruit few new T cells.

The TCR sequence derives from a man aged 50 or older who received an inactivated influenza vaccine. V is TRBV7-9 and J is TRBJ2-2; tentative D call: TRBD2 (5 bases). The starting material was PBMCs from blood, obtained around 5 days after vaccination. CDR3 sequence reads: CASTEGSANTGELFF. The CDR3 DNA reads TGTGCCAGCACAGAAGGGAGCGCGAACACCGGGGAGCTGTTTTTT. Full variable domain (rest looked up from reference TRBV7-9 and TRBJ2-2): DTGVSQNPRHKITKRGQNVTFRCDPISEHNRLYWYRQTLGQGPEFLTYFQNEAQLEKSRLLSDRFSAERPKGSFSTLEIQRTEQGDSAMYLCASTEGSANTGELFFGEGSRLTVL.